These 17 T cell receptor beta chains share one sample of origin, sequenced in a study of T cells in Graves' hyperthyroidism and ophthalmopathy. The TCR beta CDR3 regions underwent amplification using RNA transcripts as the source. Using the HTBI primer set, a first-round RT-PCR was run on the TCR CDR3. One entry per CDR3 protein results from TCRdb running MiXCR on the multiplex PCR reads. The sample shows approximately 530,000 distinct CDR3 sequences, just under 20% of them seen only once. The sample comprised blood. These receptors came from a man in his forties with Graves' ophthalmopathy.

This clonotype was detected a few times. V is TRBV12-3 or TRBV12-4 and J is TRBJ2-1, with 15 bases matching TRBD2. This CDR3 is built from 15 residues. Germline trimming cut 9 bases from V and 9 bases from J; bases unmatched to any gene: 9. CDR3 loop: CASDLRGLAGGEQFF. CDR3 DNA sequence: TGTGCCAGTGACCTGCGGGGACTAGCGGGAGGTGAGCAGTTCTTC.

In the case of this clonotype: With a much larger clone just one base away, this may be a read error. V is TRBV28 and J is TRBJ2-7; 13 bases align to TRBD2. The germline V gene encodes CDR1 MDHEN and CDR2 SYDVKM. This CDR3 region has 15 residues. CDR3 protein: CASSGTSGENYEHYF. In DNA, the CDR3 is TGTGCCAGCAGCGGGACTAGCGGGGAGAACTACGAGCATTACTTC.

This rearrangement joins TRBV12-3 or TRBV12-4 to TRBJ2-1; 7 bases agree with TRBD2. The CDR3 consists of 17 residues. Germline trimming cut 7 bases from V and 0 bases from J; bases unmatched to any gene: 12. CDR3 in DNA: TGTGCCAGCACCCTTGGGGGGGGACTCAGCTCCTACAATGAGCAGTTCTTC. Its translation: CASTLGGGLSSYNEQFF.

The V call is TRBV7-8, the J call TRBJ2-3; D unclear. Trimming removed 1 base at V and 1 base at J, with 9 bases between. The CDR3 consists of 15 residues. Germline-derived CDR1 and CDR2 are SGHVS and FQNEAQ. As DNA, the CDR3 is TGTGCCAGCAGCTTAGAGTCCAGAGGCACAGATACGCAGTATTTT. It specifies CASSLESRGTDTQYF.

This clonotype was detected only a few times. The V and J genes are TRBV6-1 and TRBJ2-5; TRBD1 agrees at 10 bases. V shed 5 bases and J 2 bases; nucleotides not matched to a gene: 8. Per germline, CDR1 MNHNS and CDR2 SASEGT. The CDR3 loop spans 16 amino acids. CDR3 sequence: CASSQLGTGVQETQYF. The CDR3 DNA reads TGTGCCAGCAGTCAGCTGGGGACAGGGGTTCAAGAGACCCAGTACTTC.

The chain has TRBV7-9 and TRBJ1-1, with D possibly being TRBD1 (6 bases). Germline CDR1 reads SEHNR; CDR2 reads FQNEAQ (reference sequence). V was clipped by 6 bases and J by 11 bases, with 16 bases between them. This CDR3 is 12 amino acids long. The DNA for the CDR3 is TGTGCCAGCAGTCAAAGCCAGGGGTCGGCTTTCTTT. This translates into CASSQSQGSAFF.

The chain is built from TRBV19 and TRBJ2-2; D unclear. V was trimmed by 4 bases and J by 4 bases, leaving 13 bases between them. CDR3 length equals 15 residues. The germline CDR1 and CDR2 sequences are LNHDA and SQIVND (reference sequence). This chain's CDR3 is CASSTTRPRTGELFF. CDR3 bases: TGTGCCAGTAGTACCACGCGCCCCCGCACCGGGGAGCTGTTTTTT.

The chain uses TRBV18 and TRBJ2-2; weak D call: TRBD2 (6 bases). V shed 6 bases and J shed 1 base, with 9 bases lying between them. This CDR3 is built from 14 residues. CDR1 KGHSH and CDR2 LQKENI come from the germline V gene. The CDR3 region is CASSTGLNTGELFF. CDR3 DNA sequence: TGTGCCAGCTCGACGGGACTGAACACCGGGGAGCTGTTTTTT.

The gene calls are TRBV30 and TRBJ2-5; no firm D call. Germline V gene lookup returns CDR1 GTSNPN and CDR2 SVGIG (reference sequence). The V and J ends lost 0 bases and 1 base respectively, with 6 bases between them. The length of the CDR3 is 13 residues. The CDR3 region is CAWSVGSQETQYF. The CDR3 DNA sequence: TGTGCCTGGAGTGTGGGCTCCCAAGAGACCCAGTACTTC.

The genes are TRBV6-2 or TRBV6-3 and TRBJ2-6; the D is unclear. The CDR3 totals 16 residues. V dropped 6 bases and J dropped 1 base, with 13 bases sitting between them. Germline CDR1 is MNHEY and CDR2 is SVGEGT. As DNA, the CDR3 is TGTGCCAGCAGGAGATGGATTGAATCTGGGGCCAACGTCCTGACTTTC. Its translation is CASRRWIESGANVLTF.

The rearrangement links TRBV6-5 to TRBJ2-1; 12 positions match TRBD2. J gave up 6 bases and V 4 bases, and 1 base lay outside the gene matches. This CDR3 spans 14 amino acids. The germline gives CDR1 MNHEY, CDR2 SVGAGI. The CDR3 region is CASSWTSGANEQFF. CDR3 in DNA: TGTGCCAGCAGTTGGACTAGCGGGGCCAATGAGCAGTTCTTC.

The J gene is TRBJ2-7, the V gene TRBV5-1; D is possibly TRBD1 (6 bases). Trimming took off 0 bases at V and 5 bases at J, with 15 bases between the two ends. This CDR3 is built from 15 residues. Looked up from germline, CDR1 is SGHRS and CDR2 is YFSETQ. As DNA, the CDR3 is TGCGCCAGCAGCTTGGAAGGGGGAAACTCTGACGAGCAGTACTTC. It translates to CASSLEGGNSDEQYF. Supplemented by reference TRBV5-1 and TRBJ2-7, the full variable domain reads KAGVTQTPRYLIKTRGQQVTLSCSPISGHRSVSWYQQTPGQGLQFLFEYFSETQRNKGNFPGRFSGRQFSNSRSEMNVSTLELGDSALYLCASSLEGGNSDEQYFGPGTRLTVT.

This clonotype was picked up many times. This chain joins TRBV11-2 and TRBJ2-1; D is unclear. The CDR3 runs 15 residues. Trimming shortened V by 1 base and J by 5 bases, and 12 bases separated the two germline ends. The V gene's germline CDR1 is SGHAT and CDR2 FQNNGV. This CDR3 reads CASSLVEAVNNEQFF. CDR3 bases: TGTGCCAGCAGCTTAGTAGAGGCGGTGAACAATGAGCAGTTCTTC.

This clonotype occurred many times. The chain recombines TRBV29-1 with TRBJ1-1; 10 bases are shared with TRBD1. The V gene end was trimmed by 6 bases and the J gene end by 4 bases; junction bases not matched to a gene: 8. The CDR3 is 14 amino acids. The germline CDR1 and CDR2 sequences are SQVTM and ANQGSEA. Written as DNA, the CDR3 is TGCAGCGTGGAGACAGGGGGCGGATTCACTGAAGCTTTCTTT. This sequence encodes CSVETGGGFTEAFF.

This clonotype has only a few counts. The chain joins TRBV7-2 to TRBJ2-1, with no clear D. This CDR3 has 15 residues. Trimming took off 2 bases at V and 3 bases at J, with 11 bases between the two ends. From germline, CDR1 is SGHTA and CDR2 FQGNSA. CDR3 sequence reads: CASSLPDSRYNEQFF. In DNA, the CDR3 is TGTGCCAGCAGCTTACCCGACTCCCGCTACAATGAGCAGTTCTTC.

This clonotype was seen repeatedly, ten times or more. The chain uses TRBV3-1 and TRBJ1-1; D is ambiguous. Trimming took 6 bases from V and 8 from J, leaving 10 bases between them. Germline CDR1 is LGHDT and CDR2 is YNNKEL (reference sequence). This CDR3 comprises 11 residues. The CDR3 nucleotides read TGTGCCAGCAGTTTGGAGGGAGAAGCTTTCTTT. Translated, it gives CASSLEGEAFF.

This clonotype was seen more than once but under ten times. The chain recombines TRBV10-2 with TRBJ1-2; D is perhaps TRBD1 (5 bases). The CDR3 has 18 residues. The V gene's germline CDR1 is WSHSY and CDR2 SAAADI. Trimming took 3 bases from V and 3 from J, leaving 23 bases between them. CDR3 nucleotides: TGCGCCAGCAGTGACCCGGGACGGACTAAGGGTCTCGACTATGGCTACACCTTC. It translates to CASSDPGRTKGLDYGYTF.